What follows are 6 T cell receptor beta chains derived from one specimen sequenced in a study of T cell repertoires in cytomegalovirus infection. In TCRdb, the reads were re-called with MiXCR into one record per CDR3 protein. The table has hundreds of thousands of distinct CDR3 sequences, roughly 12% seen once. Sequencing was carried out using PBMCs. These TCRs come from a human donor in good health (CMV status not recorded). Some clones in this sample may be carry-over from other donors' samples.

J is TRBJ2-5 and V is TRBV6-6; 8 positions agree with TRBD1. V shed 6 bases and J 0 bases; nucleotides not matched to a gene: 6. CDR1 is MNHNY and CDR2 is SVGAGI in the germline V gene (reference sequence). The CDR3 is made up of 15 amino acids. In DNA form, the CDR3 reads TGTGCCAGCAGGGGCCTACAGGGGGACCAAGAGACCCAGTACTTC. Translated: CASRGLQGDQETQYF.

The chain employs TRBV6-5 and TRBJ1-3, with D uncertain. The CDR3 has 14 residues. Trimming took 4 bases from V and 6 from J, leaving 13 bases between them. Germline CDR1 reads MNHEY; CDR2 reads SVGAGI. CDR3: CASSSGFNENTIYF. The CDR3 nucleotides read TGTGCCAGCAGTTCCGGATTTAACGAAAACACCATATATTTT.

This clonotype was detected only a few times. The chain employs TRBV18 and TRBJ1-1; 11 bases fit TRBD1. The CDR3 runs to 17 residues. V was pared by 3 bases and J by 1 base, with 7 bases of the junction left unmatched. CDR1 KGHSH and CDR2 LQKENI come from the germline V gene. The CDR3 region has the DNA TGTGCCAGCTCACCCTCCGGACAGGGGGCAGCGAACACTGAAGCTTTCTTT. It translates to CASSPSGQGAANTEAFF.

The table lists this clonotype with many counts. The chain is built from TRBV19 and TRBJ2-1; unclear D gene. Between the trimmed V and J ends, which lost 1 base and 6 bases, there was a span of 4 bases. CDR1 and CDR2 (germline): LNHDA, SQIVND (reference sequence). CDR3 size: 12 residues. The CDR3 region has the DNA TGTGCCAGTAGTATAGGACTCAATGAGCAGTTCTTC. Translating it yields CASSIGLNEQFF.

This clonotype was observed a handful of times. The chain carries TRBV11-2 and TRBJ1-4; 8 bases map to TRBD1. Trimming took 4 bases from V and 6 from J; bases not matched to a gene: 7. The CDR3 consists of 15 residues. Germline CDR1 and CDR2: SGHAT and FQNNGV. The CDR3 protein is CASSSRQGLDEKLFF. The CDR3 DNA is TGTGCCAGCAGCTCCCGACAGGGGTTGGATGAAAAACTGTTTTTT.

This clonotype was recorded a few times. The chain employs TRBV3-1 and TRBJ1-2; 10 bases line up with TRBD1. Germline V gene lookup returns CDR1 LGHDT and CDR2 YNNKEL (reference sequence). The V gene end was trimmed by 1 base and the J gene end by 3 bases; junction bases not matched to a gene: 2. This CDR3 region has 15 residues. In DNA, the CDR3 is TGTGCCAGCAGCCAAGCTGGACAGGGGGACTATGGCTACACCTTC. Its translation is CASSQAGQGDYGYTF. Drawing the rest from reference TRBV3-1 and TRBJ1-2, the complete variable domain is DTAVSQTPKYLVTQMGNDKSIKCEQNLGHDTMYWYKQDSKKFLKIMFSYNNKELIINETVPNRFSPKSPDKAHLNLHINSLELGDSAVYFCASSQAGQGDYGYTFGSGTRLTVV.